This T cell receptor (beta chain) was recovered during a study of PD-1 blockade in classical Hodgkin lymphoma. Noted time point: newly diagnosed, previously untreated cHL patient sample. PBMCs from untreated, newly diagnosed classical Hodgkin lymphoma were comparison samples. Generated by immunoSEQ multiplex PCR, the TCRdb table keeps only in-frame clones and is missing some. The sample holds roughly 20,000 clones, approximately 94% seen once. This clone came up once. Antigen specificity is unknown. Study results and limitations: Newly diagnosed patients were said to have less baseline TCR diversity than healthy donors did. Undefined causes, possibly disease activity or prior therapy, underlie the repertoire differences.

CDR3 length: 14 amino acids. The chain is built from TRBV21-1 and TRBJ2-7; TRBD2 is taken as the D call from the table, unchecked against the DNA. TRBV21-1 is flagged as a pseudogene. The receptor's source is a human donor with classical Hodgkin lymphoma. The sample taken for sequencing was peripheral blood mononuclear cells (PBMCs). CDR3 sequence: CASSKGLNSYEQYF. The CDR3 region has the DNA TGTGCCAGCAGCAAAGGACTAAACTCCTACGAGCAGTACTTC.